These 3 T cell receptor beta chains originate from one sample sequenced in a study of shared clonotypes between healthy human individuals. Some clones are missing from TCRdb's copy, which holds only in-frame ones; the method was immunoSEQ multiplex PCR. The data contain roughly 2 million clones, approximately 94% of them seen just once; the ten biggest clones take up over 0.1%. Sequencing was carried out using naive CD4+ T cells sorted from blood. As to subset: CD45RA+ positively selected. The receptor set was obtained from a man younger than 30 in good health.

V usage is TRBV5-1 and J usage is TRBJ2-4; possible D gene TRBD2, 6 bases. Germline V gives CDR1 SGHRS, CDR2 YFSETQ. V was trimmed by 0 bases and J by 8 bases, leaving 9 bases between them. The CDR3 has 13 amino acids. CDR3 in DNA: TGCGCCAGCAGCTTGGGGCCGGGGGACATTCAGTACTTC. Protein: CASSLGPGDIQYF.

V usage is TRBV5-1 and J usage is TRBJ2-7; D not certain. Germline CDR1 is SGHRS and CDR2 is YFSETQ. Trimming took off 4 bases at V and 2 bases at J, with 13 bases between the two ends. The CDR3 extends over 14 amino acids. CDR3 coding DNA: TGCGCCAGCAGCACACAAGAAGGAGCCTACGAGCAGTACTTC. It is translated as CASSTQEGAYEQYF.

V and J are TRBV4-2 and TRBJ2-7; possible D gene TRBD2, 5 bases. Per germline, CDR1 LGHNA and CDR2 YNFKEQ. The length of the CDR3 is 15 residues. Trimming pared 4 bases from V and 7 bases from J, leaving 20 bases between. The CDR3 region is CASSRDYRAEWEQYF. CDR3 bases: TGTGCCAGCAGCCGCGACTACCGGGCGGAATGGGAGCAGTACTTC.